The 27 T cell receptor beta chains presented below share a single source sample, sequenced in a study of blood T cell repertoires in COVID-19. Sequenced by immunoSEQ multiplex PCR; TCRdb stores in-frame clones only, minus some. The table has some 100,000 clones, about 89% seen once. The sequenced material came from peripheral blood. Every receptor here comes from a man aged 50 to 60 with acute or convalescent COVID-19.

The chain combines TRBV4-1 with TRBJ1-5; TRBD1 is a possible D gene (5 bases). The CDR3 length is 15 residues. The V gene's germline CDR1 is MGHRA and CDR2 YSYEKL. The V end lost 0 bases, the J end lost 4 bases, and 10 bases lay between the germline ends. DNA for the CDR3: TGCGCCAGCAGCCAAGATCTTGCAGGGAATCAGCCCCAGCATTTT. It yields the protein CASSQDLAGNQPQHF.

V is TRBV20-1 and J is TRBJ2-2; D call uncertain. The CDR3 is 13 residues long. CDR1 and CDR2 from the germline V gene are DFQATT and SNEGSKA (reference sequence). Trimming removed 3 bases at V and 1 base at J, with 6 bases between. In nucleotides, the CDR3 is TGCAGTGCTAGTACGGTGAACACCGGGGAGCTGTTTTTT. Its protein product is CSASTVNTGELFF.

CDR3 sequence: CASSRRQGNTGELFF. CDR3 DNA: TGTGCCAGCAGTCGGAGACAGGGGAACACCGGGGAGCTGTTTTTT. The V gene is TRBV28, the J gene TRBJ2-2, with 7 positions matching TRBD1. CDR3 length equals 15 residues. CDR1 and CDR2 from the germline V gene are MDHEN and SYDVKM. V lost 5 bases, J lost 1 base, and 4 bases stayed unmatched.

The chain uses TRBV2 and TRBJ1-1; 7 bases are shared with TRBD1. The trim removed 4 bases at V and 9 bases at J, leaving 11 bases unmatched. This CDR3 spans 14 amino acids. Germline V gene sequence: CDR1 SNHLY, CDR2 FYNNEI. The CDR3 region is CASSAPGQITKAFF. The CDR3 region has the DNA TGTGCCAGCAGTGCCCCGGGACAGATTACTAAAGCTTTCTTT.

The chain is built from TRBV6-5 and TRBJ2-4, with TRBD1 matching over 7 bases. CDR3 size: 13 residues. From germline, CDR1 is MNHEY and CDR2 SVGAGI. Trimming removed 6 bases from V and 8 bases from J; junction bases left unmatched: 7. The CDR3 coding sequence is TGTGCCAGCAGAAGTACAGGGGCGGACATTCAGTACTTC. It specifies CASRSTGADIQYF.

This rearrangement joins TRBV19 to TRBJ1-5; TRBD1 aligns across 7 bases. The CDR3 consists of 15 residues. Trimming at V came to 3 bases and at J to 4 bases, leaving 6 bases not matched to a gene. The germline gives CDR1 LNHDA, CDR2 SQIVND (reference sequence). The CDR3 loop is CASSMGTVLNQPQHF. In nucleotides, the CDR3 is TGTGCCAGTAGTATGGGGACAGTTCTAAATCAGCCCCAGCATTTT. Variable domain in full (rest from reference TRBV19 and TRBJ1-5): DGGITQSPKYLFRKEGQNVTLSCEQNLNHDAMYWYRQDPGQGLRLIYYSQIVNDFQKGDIAEGYSVSREKKESFPLTVTSAQKNPTAFYLCASSMGTVLNQPQHFGDGTRLSIL.

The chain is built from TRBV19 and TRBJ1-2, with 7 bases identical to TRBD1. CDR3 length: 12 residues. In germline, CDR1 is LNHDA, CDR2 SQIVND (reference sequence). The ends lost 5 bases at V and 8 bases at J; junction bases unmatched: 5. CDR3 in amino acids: CASSFGQDGYTF. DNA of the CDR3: TGTGCCAGTAGTTTCGGACAGGACGGCTACACCTTC.

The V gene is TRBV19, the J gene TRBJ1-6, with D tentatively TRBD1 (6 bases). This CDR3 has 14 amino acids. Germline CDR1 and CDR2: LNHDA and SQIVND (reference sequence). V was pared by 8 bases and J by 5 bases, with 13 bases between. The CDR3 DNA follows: TGTGCCAGTGGACGGGACATAGATAATTCACCCCTCCACTTT. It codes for CASGRDIDNSPLHF.

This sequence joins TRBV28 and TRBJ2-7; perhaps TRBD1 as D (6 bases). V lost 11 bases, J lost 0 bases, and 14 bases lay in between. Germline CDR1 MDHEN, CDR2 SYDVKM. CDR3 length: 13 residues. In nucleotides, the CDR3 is TGTGCCGGGGGCCCAGGGAGCTCCTACGAGCAGTACTTC. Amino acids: CAGGPGSSYEQYF. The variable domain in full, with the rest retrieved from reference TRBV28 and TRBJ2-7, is DVKVTQSSRYLVKRTGEKVFLECVQDMDHENMFWYRQDPGLGLRLIYFSYDVKMKEKGDIPEGYSVSREKKERFSLILESASTNQTSMYLCAGGPGSSYEQYFGPGTRLTVT.

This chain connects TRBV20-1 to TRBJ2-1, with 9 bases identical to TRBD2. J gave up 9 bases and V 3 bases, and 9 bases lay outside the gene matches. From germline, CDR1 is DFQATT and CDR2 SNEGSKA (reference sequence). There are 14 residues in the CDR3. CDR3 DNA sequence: TGCAGTGCTAGTTGGATGCGGGGGGGCACTGAGCAGTTCTTC. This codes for CSASWMRGGTEQFF.

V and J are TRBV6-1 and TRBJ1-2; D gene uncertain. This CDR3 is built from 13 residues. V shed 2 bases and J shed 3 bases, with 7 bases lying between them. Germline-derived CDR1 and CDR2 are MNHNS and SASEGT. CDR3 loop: CASSEQNYYGYTF. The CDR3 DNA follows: TGTGCCAGCAGTGAACAAAACTACTATGGCTACACCTTC.

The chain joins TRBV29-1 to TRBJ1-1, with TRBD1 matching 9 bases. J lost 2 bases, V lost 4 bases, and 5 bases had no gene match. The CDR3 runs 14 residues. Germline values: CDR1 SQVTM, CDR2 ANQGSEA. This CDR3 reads CSVVHRGRNTEAFF. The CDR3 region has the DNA TGCAGCGTTGTCCACAGGGGGCGAAACACTGAAGCTTTCTTT.

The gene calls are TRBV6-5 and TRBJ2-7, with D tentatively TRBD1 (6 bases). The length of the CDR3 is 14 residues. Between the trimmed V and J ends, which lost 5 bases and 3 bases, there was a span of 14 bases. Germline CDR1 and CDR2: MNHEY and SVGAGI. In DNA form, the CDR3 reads TGTGCCAGCAGTATACGGACAGCGAACTACGAGCAGTACTTC. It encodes CASSIRTANYEQYF.

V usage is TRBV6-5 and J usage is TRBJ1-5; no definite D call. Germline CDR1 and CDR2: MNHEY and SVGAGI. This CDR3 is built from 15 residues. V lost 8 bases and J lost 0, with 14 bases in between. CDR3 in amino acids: CASSIDNYSNQPQHF. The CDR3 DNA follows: TGTGCCAGCTCCATCGACAATTATAGCAATCAGCCCCAGCATTTT.

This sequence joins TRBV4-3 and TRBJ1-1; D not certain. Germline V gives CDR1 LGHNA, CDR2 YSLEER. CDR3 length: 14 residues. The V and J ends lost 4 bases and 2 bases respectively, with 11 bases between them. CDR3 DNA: TGCGCCAGCAGCCCCCGCCGGGGTAACACTGAAGCTTTCTTT. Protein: CASSPRRGNTEAFF.

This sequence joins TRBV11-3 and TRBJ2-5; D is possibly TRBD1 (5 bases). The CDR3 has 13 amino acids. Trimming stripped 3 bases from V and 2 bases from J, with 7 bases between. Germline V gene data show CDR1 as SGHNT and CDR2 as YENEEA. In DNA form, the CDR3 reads TGTGCCAGCAGCTTTTCAGGGCAAGAGACCCAGTACTTC. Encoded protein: CASSFSGQETQYF.

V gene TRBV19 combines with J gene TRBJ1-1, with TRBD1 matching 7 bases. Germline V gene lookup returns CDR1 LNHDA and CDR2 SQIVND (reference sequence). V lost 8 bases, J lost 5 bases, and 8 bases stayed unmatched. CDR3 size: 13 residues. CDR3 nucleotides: TGTGCCAGTGAAACAGGGGCACGGACTGAAGCTTTCTTT. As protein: CASETGARTEAFF.

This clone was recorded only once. The DNA for the CDR3 is TGTGCCAGCAGCTTAAAACAACTAGCGGGGGTTGAGCAGTTCTTC. Encoded protein: CASSLKQLAGVEQFF. This rearrangement joins TRBV7-2 to TRBJ2-1, with TRBD2 matching 11 bases. Trimming cost V 2 bases and J 9 bases; bases outside gene matches: 6. The germline CDR1 and CDR2 sequences are SGHTA and FQGNSA. The CDR3 has 15 amino acids.

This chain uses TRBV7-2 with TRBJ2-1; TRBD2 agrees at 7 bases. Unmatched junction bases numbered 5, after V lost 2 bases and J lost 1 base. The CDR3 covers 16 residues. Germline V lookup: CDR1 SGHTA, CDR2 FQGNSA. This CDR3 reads CASSLRGGESYNEQFF. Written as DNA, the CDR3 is TGTGCCAGCAGCTTACGCGGGGGAGAATCCTACAATGAGCAGTTCTTC. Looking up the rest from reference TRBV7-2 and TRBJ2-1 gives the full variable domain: GAGVSQSPSNKVTEKGKDVELRCDPISGHTALYWYRQSLGQGLEFLIYFQGNSAPDKSGLPSDRFSAERTGGSVSTLTIQRTQQEDSAVYLCASSLRGGESYNEQFFGPGTRLTVL.

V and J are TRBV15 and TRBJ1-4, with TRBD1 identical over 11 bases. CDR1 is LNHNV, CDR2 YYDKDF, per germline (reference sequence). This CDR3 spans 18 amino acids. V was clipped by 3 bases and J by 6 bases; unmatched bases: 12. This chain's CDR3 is CATSSRGWTGGADEKLFF. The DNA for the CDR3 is TGTGCCACCAGCAGCAGGGGATGGACAGGGGGCGCGGATGAAAAACTGTTTTTT.

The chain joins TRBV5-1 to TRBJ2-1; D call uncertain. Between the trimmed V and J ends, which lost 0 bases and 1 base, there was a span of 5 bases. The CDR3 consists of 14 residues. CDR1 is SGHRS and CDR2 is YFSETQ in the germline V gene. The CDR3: CASSLGASYNEQFF. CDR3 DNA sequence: TGCGCCAGCAGCTTGGGGGCATCCTACAATGAGCAGTTCTTC.

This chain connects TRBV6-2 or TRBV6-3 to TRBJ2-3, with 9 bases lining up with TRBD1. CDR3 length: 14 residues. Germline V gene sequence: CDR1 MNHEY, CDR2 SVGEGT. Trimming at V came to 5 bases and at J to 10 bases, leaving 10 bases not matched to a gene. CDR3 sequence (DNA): TGTGCCAGCAGTGACGGGACAGGGAGTTATCCGCAGTATTTT. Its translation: CASSDGTGSYPQYF.

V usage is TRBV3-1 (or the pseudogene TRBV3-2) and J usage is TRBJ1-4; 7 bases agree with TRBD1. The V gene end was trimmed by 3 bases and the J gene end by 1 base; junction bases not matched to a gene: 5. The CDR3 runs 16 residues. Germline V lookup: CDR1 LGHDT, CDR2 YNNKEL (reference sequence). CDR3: CASSHRGLGTNEKLFF. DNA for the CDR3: TGTGCCAGCAGCCATAGGGGGCTAGGAACTAATGAAAAACTGTTTTTT.

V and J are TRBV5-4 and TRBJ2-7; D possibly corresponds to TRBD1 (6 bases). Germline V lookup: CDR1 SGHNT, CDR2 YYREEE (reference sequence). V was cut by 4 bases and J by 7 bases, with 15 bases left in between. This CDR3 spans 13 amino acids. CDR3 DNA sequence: TGTGCCAGCAGCCCTGTGGGGGCACAGGAGCAGTACTTC. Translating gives CASSPVGAQEQYF.

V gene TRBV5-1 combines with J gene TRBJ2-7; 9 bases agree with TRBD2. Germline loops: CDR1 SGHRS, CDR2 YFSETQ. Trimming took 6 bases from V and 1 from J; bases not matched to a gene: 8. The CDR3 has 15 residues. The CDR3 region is CASIPPSGESYEQYF. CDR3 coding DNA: TGCGCCAGCATACCTCCTAGCGGGGAGTCCTACGAGCAGTACTTC.

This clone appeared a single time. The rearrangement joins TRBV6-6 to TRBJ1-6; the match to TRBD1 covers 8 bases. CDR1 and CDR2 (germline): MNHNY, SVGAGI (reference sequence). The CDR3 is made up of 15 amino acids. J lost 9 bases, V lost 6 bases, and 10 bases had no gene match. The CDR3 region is CASSTTGDVISPLHF. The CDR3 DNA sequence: TGTGCCAGCAGCACGACAGGGGACGTTATTTCACCCCTCCACTTT.

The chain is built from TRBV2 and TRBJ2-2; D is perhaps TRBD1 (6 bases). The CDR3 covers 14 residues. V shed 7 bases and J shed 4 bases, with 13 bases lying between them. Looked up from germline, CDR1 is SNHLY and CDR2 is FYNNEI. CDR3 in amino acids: CASIEGVGTGELFF. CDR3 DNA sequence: TGTGCCAGCATAGAGGGGGTTGGCACCGGGGAGCTGTTTTTT.